The entry below describes one TCR beta chain. These data are taken from a study of OX40 agonist ivuxolimab in advanced cancers. The wider study: Ivuxolimab, which patients received intravenously every 2 weeks, was dosed at 0.01 to 10 mg/kg. Earlier anti-PD-1, anti-PD-L1 or anti-CTLA-4 therapy was permitted; less than 50% had received some.

Patients with autoimmune history or systemic immunosuppression were excluded. Germline CDR1 and CDR2: GTSNPN and SVGIG (reference sequence). The CDR3 loop spans 12 amino acids. V was clipped by 4 bases and J by 4 bases, with 8 bases between them. The method was immunoSEQ multiplex PCR; TCRdb's version includes in-frame clones alone and lacks a portion of them. Among 70,000 to 95,000 clones listed, approximately 90% were seen once. The sample was CD4+ or CD8+ T cells sorted from blood, taken in a trial of the OX40 agonist ivuxolimab. This receptor was taken from an adult with an advanced solid tumor such as melanoma, head and neck, liver or kidney cancer. The genes are TRBV30 and TRBJ1-3; D ambiguous. CDR3 DNA sequence: TGTGCCTGGACCCTCGTCGGAAACACCATATATTTT. Its protein product is CAWTLVGNTIYF. The full variable domain, with the rest looked up from reference TRBV30 and TRBJ1-3, is SQTIHQWPATLVQPVGSPLSLECTVEGTSNPNLYWYRQAAGRGLQLLFYSVGIGQISSEVPQNLSASRPQDRQFILSSKKLLLSDSGFYLCAWTLVGNTIYFGEGSWLTVV.